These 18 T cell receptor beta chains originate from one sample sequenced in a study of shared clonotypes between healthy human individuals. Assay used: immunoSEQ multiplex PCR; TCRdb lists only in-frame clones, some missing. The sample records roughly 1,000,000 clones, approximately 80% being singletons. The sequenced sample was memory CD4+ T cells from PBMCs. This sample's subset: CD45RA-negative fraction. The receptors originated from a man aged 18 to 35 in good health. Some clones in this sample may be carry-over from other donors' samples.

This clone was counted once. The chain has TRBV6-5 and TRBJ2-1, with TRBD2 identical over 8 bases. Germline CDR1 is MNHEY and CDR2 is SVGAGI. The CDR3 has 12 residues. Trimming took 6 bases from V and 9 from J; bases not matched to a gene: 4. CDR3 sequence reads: CASSGTSGEQFF. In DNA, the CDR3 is TGTGCCAGCAGCGGTACTAGCGGTGAGCAGTTCTTC.

The CDR3 DNA reads as TGTGCCAGCAGTCCCCGACGCATGGGCACCGGGGAGCTGTTTTTT. Translating it yields CASSPRRMGTGELFF. This chain joins TRBV27 and TRBJ2-2, with D hard to call. Trimming removed 5 bases from V and 4 bases from J, with 14 bases in between. Germline V lookup: CDR1 MNHEY, CDR2 SMNVEV (reference sequence). There are 15 residues in the CDR3.

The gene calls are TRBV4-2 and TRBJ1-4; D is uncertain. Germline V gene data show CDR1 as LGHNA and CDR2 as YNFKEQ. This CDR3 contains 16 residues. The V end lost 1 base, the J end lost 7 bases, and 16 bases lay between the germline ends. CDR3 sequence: CASSQVEAGGGEKLFF. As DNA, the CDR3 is TGTGCCAGCAGCCAAGTGGAGGCAGGTGGCGGTGAAAAACTGTTTTTT.

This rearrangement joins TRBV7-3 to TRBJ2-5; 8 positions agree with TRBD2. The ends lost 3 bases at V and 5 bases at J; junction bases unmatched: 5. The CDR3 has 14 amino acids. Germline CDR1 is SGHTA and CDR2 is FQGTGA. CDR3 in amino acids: CASSFSGTTETQYF. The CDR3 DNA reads TGTGCCAGCAGCTTTAGCGGGACAACGGAGACCCAGTACTTC.

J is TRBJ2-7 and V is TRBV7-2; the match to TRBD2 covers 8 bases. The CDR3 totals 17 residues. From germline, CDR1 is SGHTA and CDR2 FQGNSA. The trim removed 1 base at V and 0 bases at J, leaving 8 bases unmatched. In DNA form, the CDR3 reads TGTGCCAGCAGCTTAGTCGCCGGGGGGGCTAGCTCCTACGAGCAGTACTTC. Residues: CASSLVAGGASSYEQYF.

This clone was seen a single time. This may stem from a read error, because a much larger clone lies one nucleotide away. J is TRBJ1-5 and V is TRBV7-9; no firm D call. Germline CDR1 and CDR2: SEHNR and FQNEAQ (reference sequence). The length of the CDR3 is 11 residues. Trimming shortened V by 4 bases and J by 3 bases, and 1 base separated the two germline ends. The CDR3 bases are TGTGCCAGCAGCTCCAATCAGCCCCAGCATTTT. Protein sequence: CASSSNQPQHF.

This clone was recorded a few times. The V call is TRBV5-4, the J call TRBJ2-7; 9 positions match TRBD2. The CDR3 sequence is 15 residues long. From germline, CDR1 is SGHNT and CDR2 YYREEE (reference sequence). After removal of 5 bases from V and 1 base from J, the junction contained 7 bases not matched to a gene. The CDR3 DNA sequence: TGTGCCAGCAGGTCAGGACTAGCGATGTCCTACGAGCAGTACTTC. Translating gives CASRSGLAMSYEQYF.

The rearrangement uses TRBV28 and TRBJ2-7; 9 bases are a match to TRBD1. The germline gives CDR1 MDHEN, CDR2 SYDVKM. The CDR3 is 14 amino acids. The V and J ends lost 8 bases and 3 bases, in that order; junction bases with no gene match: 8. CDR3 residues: CASGPGQGIYEQYF. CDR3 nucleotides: TGTGCCAGCGGACCGGGACAGGGTATCTACGAGCAGTACTTC. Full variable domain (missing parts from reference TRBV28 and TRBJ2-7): DVKVTQSSRYLVKRTGEKVFLECVQDMDHENMFWYRQDPGLGLRLIYFSYDVKMKEKGDIPEGYSVSREKKERFSLILESASTNQTSMYLCASGPGQGIYEQYFGPGTRLTVT.

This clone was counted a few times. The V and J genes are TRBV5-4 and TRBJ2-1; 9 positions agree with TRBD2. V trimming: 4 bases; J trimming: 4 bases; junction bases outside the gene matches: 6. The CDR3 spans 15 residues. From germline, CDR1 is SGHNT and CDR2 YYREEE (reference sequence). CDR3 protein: CASSQATSGYNEQFF. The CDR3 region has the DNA TGTGCCAGCAGCCAGGCGACTAGCGGTTACAATGAGCAGTTCTTC.

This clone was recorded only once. The CDR3 spells CASSQDMESNEKLFF. Here the CDR3 DNA reads TGCGCCAGCAGCCAAGATATGGAGAGTAATGAAAAACTGTTTTTT. J is TRBJ1-4 and V is TRBV4-3; no clear D gene. Germline values: CDR1 LGHNA, CDR2 YSLEER. The V gene lost 0 bases and the J gene lost 4 bases, with 9 bases spanning the gap. The CDR3 totals 15 residues.

The CDR3 nucleotides are TGTGCCAGCAGGTCCGGCTACTTC. This sequence encodes CASRSGYF. J is TRBJ2-5 and V is TRBV7-2; D unclear. Per the germline V gene, CDR1 is SGHTA and CDR2 is FQGNSA. V lost 6 bases to trimming and J lost 14 bases, with 7 bases between them. The CDR3 totals 8 residues.

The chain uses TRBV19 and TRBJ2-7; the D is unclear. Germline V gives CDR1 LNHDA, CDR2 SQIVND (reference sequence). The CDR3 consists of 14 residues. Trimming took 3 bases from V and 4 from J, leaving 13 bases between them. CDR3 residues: CASSMLGQAYEQYF. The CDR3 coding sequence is TGTGCCAGTAGTATGTTAGGGCAGGCGTACGAGCAGTACTTC.

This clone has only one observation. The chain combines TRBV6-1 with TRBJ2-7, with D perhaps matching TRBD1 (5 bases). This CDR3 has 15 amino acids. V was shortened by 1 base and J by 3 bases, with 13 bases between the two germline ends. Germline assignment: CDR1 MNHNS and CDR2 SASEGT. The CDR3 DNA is TGTGCCAGCAGTGAAGGGGCAGGGTGGTACTACGAGCAGTACTTC. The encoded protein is CASSEGAGWYYEQYF.

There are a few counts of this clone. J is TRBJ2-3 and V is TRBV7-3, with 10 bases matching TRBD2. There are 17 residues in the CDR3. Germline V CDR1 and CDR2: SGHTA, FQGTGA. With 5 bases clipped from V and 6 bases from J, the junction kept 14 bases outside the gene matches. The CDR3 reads CASSPGLAARGVDTQYF. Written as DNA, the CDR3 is TGTGCCAGCAGCCCCGGACTAGCGGCAAGAGGAGTGGATACGCAGTATTTT.

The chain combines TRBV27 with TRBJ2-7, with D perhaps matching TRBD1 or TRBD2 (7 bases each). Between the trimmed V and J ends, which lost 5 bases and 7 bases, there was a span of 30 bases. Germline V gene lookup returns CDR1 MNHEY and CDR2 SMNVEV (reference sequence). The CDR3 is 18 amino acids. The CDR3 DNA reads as TGTGCCAGCAGTCAATATGCCGGACACCGGGGAGGGGGCCAGGAGCAGTACTTC. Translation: CASSQYAGHRGGGQEQYF.

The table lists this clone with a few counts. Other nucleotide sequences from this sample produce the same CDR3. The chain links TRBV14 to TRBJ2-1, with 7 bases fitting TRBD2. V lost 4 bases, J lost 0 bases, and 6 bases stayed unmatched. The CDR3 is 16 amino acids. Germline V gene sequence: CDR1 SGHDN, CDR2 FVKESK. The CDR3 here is CASSLLAPSSYNEQFF. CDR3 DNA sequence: TGTGCCAGCAGCCTACTAGCGCCGAGCTCCTACAATGAGCAGTTCTTC.

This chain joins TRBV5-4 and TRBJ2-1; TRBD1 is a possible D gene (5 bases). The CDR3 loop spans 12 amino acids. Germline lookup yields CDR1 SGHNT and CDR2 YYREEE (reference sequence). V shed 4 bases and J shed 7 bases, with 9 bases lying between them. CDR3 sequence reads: CASSGARNEQFF. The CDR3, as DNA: TGTGCCAGCAGCGGGGCGAGGAATGAGCAGTTCTTC.

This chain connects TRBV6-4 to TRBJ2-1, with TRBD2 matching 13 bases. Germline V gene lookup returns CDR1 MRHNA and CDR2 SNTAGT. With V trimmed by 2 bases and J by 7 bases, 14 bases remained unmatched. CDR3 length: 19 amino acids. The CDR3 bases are TGTGCCAGCAGTGACCTCTTTAGACTAGCGGGAGGAGGTCGGAATGAGCAGTTCTTC. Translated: CASSDLFRLAGGGRNEQFF.